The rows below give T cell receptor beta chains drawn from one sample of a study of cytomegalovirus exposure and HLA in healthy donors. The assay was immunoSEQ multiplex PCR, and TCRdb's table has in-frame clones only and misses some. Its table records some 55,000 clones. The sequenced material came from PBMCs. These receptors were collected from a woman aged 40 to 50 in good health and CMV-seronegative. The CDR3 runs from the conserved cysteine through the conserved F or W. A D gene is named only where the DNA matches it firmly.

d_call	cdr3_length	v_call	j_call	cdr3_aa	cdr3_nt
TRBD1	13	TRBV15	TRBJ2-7	CATSRDRGYEQYF	TGTGCCACCAGCAGGGACAGGGGGTACGAGCAGTACTTC
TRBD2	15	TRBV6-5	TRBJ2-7	CASSYGASGSGEQYF	TGTGCCAGCAGTTACGGGGCAAGCGGGAGCGGTGAGCAGTACTTC
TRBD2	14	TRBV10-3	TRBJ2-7	CAISMAGEANEQYF	TGTGCCATCAGTATGGCGGGAGAGGCTAACGAGCAGTACTTC
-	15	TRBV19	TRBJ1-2	CASSPGGSVWYGYTF	TGTGCCAGTAGTCCGGGGGGGAGTGTCTGGTATGGCTACACCTTC
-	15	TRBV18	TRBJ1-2	CASSPQGKVNNGYTF	TGTGCCAGCTCACCACAGGGGAAAGTGAATAATGGCTACACCTTC
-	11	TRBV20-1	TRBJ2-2	CSAATAGELFF	TGCAGTGCGGCTACAGCCGGGGAGCTGTTTTTT
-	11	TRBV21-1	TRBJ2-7	CASRRGKEQYF	TGTGCCAGCAGAAGGGGTAAGGAGCAGTACTTC
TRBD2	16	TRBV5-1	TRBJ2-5	CASSLAGLAGQETQYF	TGCGCCAGCAGCTTGGCCGGGCTAGCGGGCCAAGAGACCCAGTACTTC
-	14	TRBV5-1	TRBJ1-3	CASSLMAGGNTIYF	TGCGCCAGCAGCTTGATGGCAGGTGGAAACACCATATATTTT
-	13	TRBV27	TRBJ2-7	CASSLSGGYEQYF	TGTGCCAGCAGTTTATCCGGCGGCTACGAGCAGTACTTC
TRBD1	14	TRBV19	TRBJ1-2	CASRDRGSNYGYTF	TGTGCCAGTCGGGACAGGGGTTCAAACTATGGCTACACCTTC
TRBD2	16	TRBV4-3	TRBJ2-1	CASSQDSGKGSNEQFF	TGCGCCAGCAGCCAAGATAGCGGGAAAGGCAGTAATGAGCAGTTCTTC
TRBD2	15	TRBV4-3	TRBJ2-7	CASSQGASGTYEQYF	TGCGCCAGCAGCCAAGGCGCTAGCGGAACCTACGAGCAGTACTTC
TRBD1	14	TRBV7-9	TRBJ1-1	CASSLIQGAAEAFF	TGTGCCAGCAGCTTAATCCAGGGGGCCGCTGAAGCTTTCTTT
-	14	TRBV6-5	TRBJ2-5	CASSYDGGQETQYF	TGTGCCAGCAGTTACGATGGGGGGCAAGAGACCCAGTACTTC
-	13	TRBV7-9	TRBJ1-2	CASSSSGGWGYTF	TGTGCCAGCAGCTCGAGCGGTGGGTGGGGCTACACCTTC
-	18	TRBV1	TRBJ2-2	CTSSQDIGTSGNTGELFF	TGCACCAGCAGCCAAGACATAGGGACTAGCGGGAACACCGGGGAGCTGTTTTTT
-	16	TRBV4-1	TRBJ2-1	CASSQELRSSYNEQFF	TGCGCCAGCAGCCAAGAGTTAAGGAGCTCCTACAATGAGCAGTTCTTC
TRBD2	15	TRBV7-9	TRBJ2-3	CASGVPSGNTDTQYF	TGTGCCAGCGGAGTCCCTAGCGGGAATACAGATACGCAGTATTTT
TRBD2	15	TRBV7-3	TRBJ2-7	CASSLRLAGEGEQYF	TGTGCCAGCAGCTTAAGACTAGCGGGAGAGGGCGAGCAGTACTTC
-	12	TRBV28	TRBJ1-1	CASSWGDTEAFF	TGTGCCAGCAGTTGGGGGGACACTGAAGCTTTCTTT
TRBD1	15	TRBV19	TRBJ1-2	CASSIQGKGQPLSTF	TGTGCCAGTAGTATACAAGGGAAGGGACAGCCTCTAAGCACCTTC
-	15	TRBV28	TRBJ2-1	CASSPGRGPANEQFF	TGTGCCAGCAGCCCGGGGCGGGGGCCTGCCAATGAGCAGTTCTTC
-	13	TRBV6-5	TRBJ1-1	CAVCRIADTEAFF	TGTGCCGTTTGTCGGATTGCGGACACTGAAGCTTTCTTT
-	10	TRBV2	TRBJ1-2	CASSLGGYTF	TGTGCCAGCAGCCTCGGGGGCTACACCTTC
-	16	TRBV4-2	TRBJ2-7	CASSQEPLAAGFEQYF	TGTGCCAGCAGCCAAGAACCACTAGCTGCGGGGTTCGAGCAGTACTTC